The clone carrying this T cell receptor beta chain was observed at least ten times. The antigen remains unidentified. This CDR3 has 16 residues. Germline V CDR1 and CDR2: MNHEY, SVGEGT. Trimming shortened V by 6 bases and J by 0 bases, and 15 bases separated the two germline ends. This sample was included in a study of molecular identifiers for immune sequencing clone quantification. Overall study: Replicate experiments divided RNA from roughly 21,000 or 96,000 naive CD8 cells into five parts and sequenced four.

It was with previously described methods and listed TCR primers that bulk TCR libraries were made. TCRdb re-analysed the PCR reads in MiXCR, keeping a single row per CDR3 protein. The table shows 550,000 to 750,000 distinct CDR3 sequences, with around 20% occurring only once. Points from the study as a whole: Clonotypes surpassing 20 RNA copies contained over 98% of effector molecules, versus under 1% in naive cells.

For naive CD8 T cells, sorting used the CD8+CD4-CCR7+CD45RA+ phenotype. The specimen sequenced was naive CD8+ T cells from blood, with Jurkat cell RNA spiked in. The subset: FACS-sorted CD8+CD4-CCR7+CD45RA+ naive T cells. The chain joins TRBV6-2 or TRBV6-3 to TRBJ2-4; perhaps TRBD1 as D (6 bases). The receptor's source is a human donor in good health. Some libraries in this study had Jurkat cell RNA spiked in. The DNA of the CDR3 is TGTGCCAGCAGGAGGACAGTAGACCTAGCCAAAAACATTCAGTACTTC. Encoded protein: CASRRTVDLAKNIQYF.